The 6 T cell receptor beta chains listed next were all sequenced from one sample in a study of T cell repertoires and HLA-DP antigens listed by TCRdb under 2018. The library was generated by the immunoSEQ multiplex PCR assay. This immuneACCESS table, as held by TCRdb, lists in-frame sequences with V and J called but not all clones. Of the missing ones, under half trace to an unresolved V gene in checked studies; the others have no known cause. The sample yields approximately 100,000 clones; more than 75% were counted once. The top ten clonotypes cover about 1.5% of the sample. Their specific antigens are unknown. Material: CD4+ T cells from PBMCs. The source of these receptors is a man aged 45-65 years in good health and CMV-seronegative.

This chain uses TRBV2 with TRBJ2-7; unclear D gene. CDR1 and CDR2 (germline): SNHLY, FYNNEI. The V end lost 3 bases, the J end lost 0 bases, and 6 bases lay between the germline ends. The CDR3 length is 13 residues. The CDR3 nucleotides are TGTGCCAGCAGTGAGGGCAACTCCTACGAGCAGTACTTC. It yields the protein CASSEGNSYEQYF. Together with reference TRBV2 and TRBJ2-7, the CDR3 gives the full variable domain: EPEVTQTPSHQVTQMGQEVILRCVPISNHLYFYWYRQILGQKVEFLVSFYNNEISEKSEIFDDQFSVERPDGSNFTLKIRSTKLEDSAMYFCASSEGNSYEQYFGPGTRLTVT.

The chain is built from TRBV7-2 and TRBJ1-4; TRBD1 matches 7 bases. V was pared by 4 bases and J by 3 bases, with 11 bases of the junction left unmatched. CDR1 and CDR2 from the germline V gene are SGHTA and FQGNSA. CDR3 size: 17 residues. CDR3 amino acids: CASSSGQDRLSNEKLFF. CDR3 nucleotides: TGTGCCAGCAGCTCCGGACAGGATCGCCTTTCTAATGAAAAACTGTTTTTT.

V and J are TRBV28 and TRBJ2-3; D may match TRBD1 or TRBD2 (5 bases each). The germline V and J ends were trimmed by 4 bases and 0 bases, with 14 bases remaining between them. This CDR3 comprises 16 residues. The V gene's germline CDR1 is MDHEN and CDR2 SYDVKM. CDR3 DNA sequence: TGTGCCAGCAGTTCACCTGGGGGAACTAGCACAGATACGCAGTATTTT. It is translated as CASSSPGGTSTDTQYF.

CDR3 region: CASNRGLNTEAFF. The CDR3 nucleotides read TGTGCCAGCAACAGGGGGCTTAACACTGAAGCTTTCTTT. V usage is TRBV6-1 and J usage is TRBJ1-1; the match to TRBD1 covers 9 bases. CDR1 is MNHNS and CDR2 is SASEGT in the germline V gene. Trimming cost V 7 bases and J 2 bases; bases outside gene matches: 2. This CDR3 has 13 amino acids.

V and J are TRBV6-5 and TRBJ2-2, with 7 bases lining up with TRBD1. V shed 4 bases and J 9 bases; nucleotides not matched to a gene: 5. The germline CDR1 and CDR2 sequences are MNHEY and SVGAGI. This CDR3 is built from 13 residues. DNA for the CDR3: TGTGCCAGCAGTTCCAGGGACAGTAGGGAGCTGTTTTTT. Protein sequence: CASSSRDSRELFF.

The chain joins TRBV7-2 to TRBJ2-7; TRBD1 might be the D (5 bases). This CDR3 is built from 16 residues. Germline loops: CDR1 SGHTA, CDR2 FQGNSA. The germline V and J ends were trimmed by 1 base and 0 bases, with 13 bases remaining between them. CDR3 region: CASSLETGHYSYEQYF. The CDR3 DNA is TGTGCCAGCAGCTTAGAAACAGGACACTACTCCTACGAGCAGTACTTC.